Below, 16 T cell receptor beta chains from the same sample are listed, as sequenced in a study of blood T cell repertoires in COVID-19. Data came from immunoSEQ multiplex PCR; TCRdb stores just in-frame clones and leaves some out. Found here are around 190,000 clones, more than 65% of them singletons; the top ten hold about 17%. The sample was PBMCs or T cells enriched from blood (not recorded which). These receptors were collected from a woman aged 50 to 65 with acute COVID-19.

This clone was counted only a few times. The rearrangement links TRBV24-1 to TRBJ1-2; 11 bases align to TRBD1. This CDR3 has 14 amino acids. From germline, CDR1 is KGHDR and CDR2 SFDVKD. The V segment lost 5 bases and the J segment 7 bases; nucleotides outside the gene matches: 5. This chain's CDR3 is CATSAGQGGAGYTF. In DNA, the CDR3 is TGTGCCACCAGTGCGGGACAGGGGGGAGCTGGCTACACCTTC.

The sample holds one count of this clone. The chain uses TRBV5-6 and TRBJ1-1, with D unclear. The germline V gene encodes CDR1 SGHDT and CDR2 YYEEEE. The CDR3 is 12 residues long. The V and J ends lost 7 bases and 7 bases respectively, with 14 bases between them. This CDR3 reads CASQRRFVEAFF. For the CDR3, the DNA is TGTGCCAGCCAAAGGAGGTTTGTTGAAGCTTTCTTT.

The gene calls are TRBV6-5 and TRBJ2-1; TRBD2 matches at 11 bases. CDR1 and CDR2 (germline): MNHEY, SVGAGI. The trim removed 0 bases at V and 15 bases at J, leaving 13 bases unmatched. This CDR3 has 16 residues. CDR3 in amino acids: CASSYSGSGGAEEWFF. CDR3 in DNA: TGTGCCAGCAGTTACTCGGGTAGCGGGGGGGCGGAAGAGTGGTTCTTC.

The J gene is TRBJ1-1, the V gene TRBV7-3; D gene unclear. This CDR3 is built from 16 residues. The germline gives CDR1 SGHTA, CDR2 FQGTGA. V was trimmed by 2 bases and J by 0 bases, leaving 13 bases between them. The CDR3 sequence is CASSLLRDTMNTEAFF. CDR3 bases: TGTGCCAGCAGCTTACTCCGGGATACGATGAACACTGAAGCTTTCTTT.

This rearrangement joins TRBV9 to TRBJ2-1; no definite D call. Germline V CDR1 and CDR2: SGDLS, YYNGEE. Trimming took off 0 bases at V and 0 bases at J, with 7 bases between the two ends. The CDR3 has 15 residues. CDR3 amino acids: CASSVAQYSYNEQFF. CDR3 in DNA: TGTGCCAGCAGCGTAGCACAGTACTCCTACAATGAGCAGTTCTTC.

The chain employs TRBV5-5 and TRBJ1-1, with 9 positions matching TRBD1. J gave up 4 bases and V 4 bases, and 8 bases lay outside the gene matches. Germline V gene data show CDR1 as SGHKS and CDR2 as YYEKEE (reference sequence). The CDR3 loop spans 15 amino acids. The CDR3 here is CASSLRTGVGTEAFF. DNA for the CDR3: TGTGCCAGCAGCCTCCGGACAGGGGTGGGCACTGAAGCTTTCTTT.

The V gene is TRBV4-3, the J gene TRBJ1-2; a possible D gene is TRBD1 (5 bases). The CDR3 loop spans 14 amino acids. Germline CDR1 LGHNA, CDR2 YSLEER. V was pared by 0 bases and J by 7 bases, with 12 bases between. The DNA for the CDR3 is TGCGCCAGCAGCCAAGAGGGCAGGGTCCGTGGCTACACCTTC. It specifies CASSQEGRVRGYTF.

In this sample, this clone turned up once. V is TRBV5-1 and J is TRBJ1-6; no definite D call. The CDR3 runs 13 residues. Germline assignment: CDR1 SGHRS and CDR2 YFSETQ. V gave up 0 bases and J gave up 16 bases, with 14 bases separating them. The DNA of the CDR3 is TGCGCCAGCAGCTTGGCCGGGGAGCCAGAGCTCCACTTT. It specifies CASSLAGEPELHF.

The V gene is TRBV5-4, the J gene TRBJ2-1; 8 positions match TRBD2. The CDR3 covers 16 residues. V lost 2 bases, J lost 9 bases, and 13 bases stayed unmatched. Germline V CDR1 and CDR2: SGHNT, YYREEE (reference sequence). CDR3 in amino acids: CASSFGLAGDVGEQFF. CDR3 coding DNA: TGTGCCAGCAGCTTTGGGCTAGCGGGTGATGTCGGTGAGCAGTTCTTC. The entire variable domain, with the rest obtained from reference TRBV5-4 and TRBJ2-1, is as follows: ETGVTQSPTHLIKTRGQQVTLRCSSQSGHNTVSWYQQALGQGPQFIFQYYREEENGRGNFPPRFSGLQFPNYSSELNVNALELDDSALYLCASSFGLAGDVGEQFFGPGTRLTVL.

The rearrangement joins TRBV5-1 to TRBJ1-2; D is perhaps TRBD1 (6 bases). The CDR3 consists of 16 residues. Germline CDR1 reads SGHRS; CDR2 reads YFSETQ. The germline V and J ends were trimmed by 1 base and 3 bases, with 16 bases remaining between them. CDR3 DNA: TGCGCCAGCAGCTTGTCCCCGCAAGGGGGGGACTATGGCTACACCTTC. Amino acids: CASSLSPQGGDYGYTF.

This clone was observed a single time. The chain is built from TRBV11-2 and TRBJ2-2, with D maybe TRBD1 (5 bases). V was clipped by 6 bases and J by 3 bases, with 14 bases between them. The CDR3 spans 15 residues. Germline values: CDR1 SGHAT, CDR2 FQNNGV. As DNA, the CDR3 is TGTGCCAGCAGGTTCTGGGGCAGAGACACCGGGGAGCTGTTTTTT. Translated, it gives CASRFWGRDTGELFF.

The count of this clone is one. The chain recombines TRBV28 with TRBJ1-6; weak D call: TRBD1 (5 bases). Trimming took off 6 bases at V and 10 bases at J, with 10 bases between the two ends. The CDR3 covers 12 residues. CDR1 and CDR2 from the germline V gene are MDHEN and SYDVKM. CDR3 loop: CASRGGSSPLHF. The CDR3 DNA follows: TGTGCCAGCAGGGGGGGTTCCTCACCCCTCCACTTT.

V usage is TRBV18 and J usage is TRBJ1-5; TRBD1 aligns across 7 bases. CDR1 is KGHSH, CDR2 LQKENI, per germline. This CDR3 region has 15 residues. Trimming cost V 6 bases and J 4 bases; bases outside gene matches: 9. CDR3 sequence: CASSDAAGGNQPQHF. The CDR3 DNA reads as TGTGCCAGCTCGGACGCGGCAGGGGGAAATCAGCCCCAGCATTTT.

This chain connects TRBV4-1 to TRBJ2-2; D may be TRBD1 (6 bases). Germline V gene lookup returns CDR1 MGHRA and CDR2 YSYEKL. The V end was cut by 3 bases, the J end by 3 bases, with 11 bases between. This CDR3 has 15 amino acids. The CDR3 coding sequence is TGCGCCAGCAGCCAGAGGACAGTTGACACCGGGGAGCTGTTTTTT. Translating it yields CASSQRTVDTGELFF.

The rearrangement joins TRBV27 to TRBJ2-7, with D unclear. With 9 bases removed from V and 6 bases from J, the gap between germline ends came to 21 bases. Germline V gene lookup returns CDR1 MNHEY and CDR2 SMNVEV (reference sequence). This CDR3 region has 14 residues. The CDR3 sequence: CARDMWRIILEQYV. In DNA, the CDR3 is TGTGCCAGGGATATGTGGCGGATTATCCTCGAGCAGTACGTC.

The chain uses TRBV6-5 and TRBJ2-1; the D gene is possibly TRBD2 (6 bases). The germline V and J ends were trimmed by 5 bases and 10 bases, with 15 bases remaining between them. Germline V gives CDR1 MNHEY, CDR2 SVGAGI. There are 13 residues in the CDR3. CDR3 in DNA: TGTGCCAGCAGTAAGCCGGGGACTGCCGAGCAGTTCTTC. Its protein is CASSKPGTAEQFF.